Below are 6 T cell receptor beta chains sequenced from a single sample in a study of T cell changes during pregnancy in multiple sclerosis. The protocol was immunoSEQ multiplex PCR, while the TCRdb copy is restricted to in-frame clones and leaves out a portion. The profile covers 85,000 to 90,000 clones, with 85% to 95% appearing a single time and roughly 1.9% taken by the ten largest. Sequencing was performed on peripheral blood, taken in the first trimester of pregnancy. The receptors originated from a female donor in good health, enrolled as a control in a pregnancy study.

This sequence joins TRBV7-2 and TRBJ1-1; D not resolved. Germline V gives CDR1 SGHTA, CDR2 FQGNSA. The V end was cut by 1 base, the J end by 10 bases, with 10 bases between. The CDR3 runs 12 residues. DNA for the CDR3: TGTGCCAGCAGCTTAGAACCCCCGGGAGCTTTCTTT. Its protein product is CASSLEPPGAFF.

The rearrangement uses TRBV2 and TRBJ2-3; D is perhaps TRBD1 (5 bases). Germline V gives CDR1 SNHLY, CDR2 FYNNEI. Trimming removed 5 bases at V and 6 bases at J, with 9 bases between. CDR3 size: 12 residues. This CDR3 reads CASSSGMDTQYF. The DNA for the CDR3 is TGTGCCAGCAGTTCAGGGATGGATACGCAGTATTTT.

The chain couples TRBV9 to TRBJ2-5, with a possible D match to TRBD1 (7 bases). V dropped 2 bases and J dropped 4 bases, with 12 bases sitting between them. The CDR3 totals 14 residues. Germline V gene lookup returns CDR1 SGDLS and CDR2 YYNGEE. CDR3 sequence reads: CASSVSGGRETQYF. Written as DNA, the CDR3 is TGTGCCAGCAGCGTCTCAGGGGGGCGAGAGACCCAGTACTTC.

The chain has TRBV4-3 and TRBJ1-5, with D hard to call. CDR3 length: 13 amino acids. From germline, CDR1 is LGHNA and CDR2 YSLEER. V was pared by 0 bases and J by 7 bases, with 7 bases between. CDR3 in DNA: TGCGCCAGCAGCCAAGATGCTGCGCAGCCCCAGCATTTT. It specifies CASSQDAAQPQHF.

The V call is TRBV19, the J call TRBJ1-1; D gene unclear. Between the trimmed V and J ends, which lost 5 bases and 3 bases, there was a span of 16 bases. Looked up from germline, CDR1 is LNHDA and CDR2 is SQIVND (reference sequence). This CDR3 contains 15 residues. The CDR3 DNA is TGTGCCAGTAGTCTAAGCGGAGGGTCGGACACTGAAGCTTTCTTT. As protein: CASSLSGGSDTEAFF. Variable domain in full (rest from reference TRBV19 and TRBJ1-1): DGGITQSPKYLFRKEGQNVTLSCEQNLNHDAMYWYRQDPGQGLRLIYYSQIVNDFQKGDIAEGYSVSREKKESFPLTVTSAQKNPTAFYLCASSLSGGSDTEAFFGQGTRLTVV.

The CDR3 sequence: CAILIQGDYGYTF. The DNA for the CDR3 is TGTGCCATCTTAATACAGGGGGACTATGGCTACACCTTC. The chain uses TRBV2 and TRBJ1-2, with 8 bases identical to TRBD1. Germline loops: CDR1 SNHLY, CDR2 FYNNEI. The length of the CDR3 is 13 residues. V shed 10 bases and J 3 bases; nucleotides not matched to a gene: 7.